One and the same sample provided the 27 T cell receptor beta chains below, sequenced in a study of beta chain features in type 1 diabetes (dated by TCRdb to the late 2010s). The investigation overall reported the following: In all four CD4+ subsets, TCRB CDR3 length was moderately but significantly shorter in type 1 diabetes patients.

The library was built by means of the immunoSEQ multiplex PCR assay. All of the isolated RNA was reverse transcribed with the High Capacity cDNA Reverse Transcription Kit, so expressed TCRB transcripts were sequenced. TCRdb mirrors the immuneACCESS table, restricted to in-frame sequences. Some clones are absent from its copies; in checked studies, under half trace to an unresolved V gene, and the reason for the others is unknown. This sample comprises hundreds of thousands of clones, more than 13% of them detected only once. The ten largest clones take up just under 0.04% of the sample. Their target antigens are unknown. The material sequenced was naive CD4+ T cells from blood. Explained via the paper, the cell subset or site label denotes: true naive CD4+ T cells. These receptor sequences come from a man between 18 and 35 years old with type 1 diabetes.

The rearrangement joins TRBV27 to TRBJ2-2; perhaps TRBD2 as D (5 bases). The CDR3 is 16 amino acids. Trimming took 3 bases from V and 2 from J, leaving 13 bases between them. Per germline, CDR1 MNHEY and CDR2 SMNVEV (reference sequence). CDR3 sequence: CASSLPGMVNTGELFF. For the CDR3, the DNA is TGTGCCAGCAGTTTGCCGGGAATGGTTAACACCGGGGAGCTGTTTTTT.

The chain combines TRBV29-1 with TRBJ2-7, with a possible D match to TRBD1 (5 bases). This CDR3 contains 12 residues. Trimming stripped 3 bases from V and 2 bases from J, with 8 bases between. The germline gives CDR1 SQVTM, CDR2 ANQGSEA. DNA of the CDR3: TGCAGCGTTGAGCAGGGTCCCTACGAGCAGTACTTC. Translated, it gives CSVEQGPYEQYF.

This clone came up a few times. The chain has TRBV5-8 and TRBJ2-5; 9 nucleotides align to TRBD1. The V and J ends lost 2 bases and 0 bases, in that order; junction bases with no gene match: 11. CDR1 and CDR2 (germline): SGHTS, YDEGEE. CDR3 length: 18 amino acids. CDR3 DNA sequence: TGTGCCAGCAGCTTTACTCCTGCGGACAGGGGCGACCAAGAGACCCAGTACTTC. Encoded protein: CASSFTPADRGDQETQYF.

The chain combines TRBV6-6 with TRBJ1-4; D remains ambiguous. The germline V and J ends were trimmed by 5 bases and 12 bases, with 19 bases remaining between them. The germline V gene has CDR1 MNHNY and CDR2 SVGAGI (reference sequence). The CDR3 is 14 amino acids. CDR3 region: CASSPRLQEGQLFF. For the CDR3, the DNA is TGTGCCAGCAGTCCCCGATTGCAGGAGGGCCAACTGTTTTTT.

CDR3: CASRRTSGEQYF. The CDR3 coding sequence is TGCGCCAGCAGGAGGACTAGCGGGGAGCAGTACTTC. The V call is TRBV5-1, the J call TRBJ2-7; TRBD2 matches 11 bases. Germline-derived CDR1 and CDR2 are SGHRS and YFSETQ. V dropped 5 bases and J dropped 7; count of bases not matched to a gene: 2. CDR3 length equals 12 residues.

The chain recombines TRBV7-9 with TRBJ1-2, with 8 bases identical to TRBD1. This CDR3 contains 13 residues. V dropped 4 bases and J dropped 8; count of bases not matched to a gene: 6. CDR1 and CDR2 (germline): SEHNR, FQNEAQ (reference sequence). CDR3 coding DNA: TGTGCCAGCAGCTCCGCAGGGGGCCAAGGCTACACCTTC. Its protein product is CASSSAGGQGYTF.

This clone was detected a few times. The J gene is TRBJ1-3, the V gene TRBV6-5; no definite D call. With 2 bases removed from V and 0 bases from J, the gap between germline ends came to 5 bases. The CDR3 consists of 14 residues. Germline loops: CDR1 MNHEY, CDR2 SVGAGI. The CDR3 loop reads CASSYRSSGNTIYF. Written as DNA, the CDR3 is TGTGCCAGCAGTTACCGGAGCTCTGGAAACACCATATATTTT.

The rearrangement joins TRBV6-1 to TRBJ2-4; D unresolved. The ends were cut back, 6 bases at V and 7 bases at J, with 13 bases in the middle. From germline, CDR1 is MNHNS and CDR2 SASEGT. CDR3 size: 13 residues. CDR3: CASRDPPQNIQYF. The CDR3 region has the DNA TGTGCCAGCAGAGACCCCCCTCAGAACATTCAGTACTTC.

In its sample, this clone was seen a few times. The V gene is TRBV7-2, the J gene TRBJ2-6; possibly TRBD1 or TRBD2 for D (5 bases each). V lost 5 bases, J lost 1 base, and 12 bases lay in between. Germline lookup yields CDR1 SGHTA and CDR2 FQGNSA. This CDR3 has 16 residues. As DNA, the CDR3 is TGTGCCAGCAGCCGCCTGTGGGGGTCTGGGGCCAACGTCCTGACTTTC. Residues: CASSRLWGSGANVLTF.

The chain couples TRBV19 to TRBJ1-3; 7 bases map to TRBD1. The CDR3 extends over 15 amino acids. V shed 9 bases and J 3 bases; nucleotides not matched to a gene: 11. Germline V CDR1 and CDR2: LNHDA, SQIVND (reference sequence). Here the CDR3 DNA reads TGTGCCAGCCGGACTCTCGGGACAGTTGGAAACACCATATATTTT. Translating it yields CASRTLGTVGNTIYF. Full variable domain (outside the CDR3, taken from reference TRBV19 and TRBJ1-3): DGGITQSPKYLFRKEGQNVTLSCEQNLNHDAMYWYRQDPGQGLRLIYYSQIVNDFQKGDIAEGYSVSREKKESFPLTVTSAQKNPTAFYLCASRTLGTVGNTIYFGEGSWLTVV.

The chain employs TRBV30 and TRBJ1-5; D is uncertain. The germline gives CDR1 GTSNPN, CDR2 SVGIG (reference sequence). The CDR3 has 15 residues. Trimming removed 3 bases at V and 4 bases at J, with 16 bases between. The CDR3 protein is CAWSAGLSPNQPQHF. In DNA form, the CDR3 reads TGTGCCTGGAGCGCGGGTCTTTCTCCTAATCAGCCCCAGCATTTT.

For the CDR3, the DNA is TGCGCCAGCAGCTTGGAGGGCAGGGCGGATGGAGCTTTCTTT. Translated, it gives CASSLEGRADGAFF. The chain has TRBV5-1 and TRBJ1-1; D is possibly TRBD1 (5 bases). Deletions cut 0 bases from V and 10 bases from J, with 16 bases between. Germline loops: CDR1 SGHRS, CDR2 YFSETQ. The CDR3 sequence is 14 residues long.

CDR3 nucleotide sequence: TGTGCCAGCAGCGGGGGGAGGGCTGAGACCCAGTACTTC. Translation: CASSGGRAETQYF. The chain recombines TRBV4-2 with TRBJ2-5; 7 bases are shared with TRBD2. Germline V CDR1 and CDR2: LGHNA, YNFKEQ. The CDR3 is 13 amino acids. The V gene end was trimmed by 5 bases and the J gene end by 5 bases; junction bases not matched to a gene: 5.

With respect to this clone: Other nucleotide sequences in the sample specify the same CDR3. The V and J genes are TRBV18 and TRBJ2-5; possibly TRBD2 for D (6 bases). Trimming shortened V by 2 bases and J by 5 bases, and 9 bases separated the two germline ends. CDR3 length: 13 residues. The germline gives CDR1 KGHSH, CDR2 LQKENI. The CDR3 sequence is CASSPVGGETQYF. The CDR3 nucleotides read TGTGCCAGCTCACCAGTCGGAGGGGAGACCCAGTACTTC.

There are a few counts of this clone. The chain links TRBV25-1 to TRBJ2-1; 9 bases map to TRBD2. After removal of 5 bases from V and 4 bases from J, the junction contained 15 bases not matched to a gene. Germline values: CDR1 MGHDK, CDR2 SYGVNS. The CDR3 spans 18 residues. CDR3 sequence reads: CASSHVAGGDPRYNEQFF. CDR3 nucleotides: TGTGCCAGCAGTCATGTGGCGGGGGGGGACCCTCGGTACAATGAGCAGTTCTTC.

Here the CDR3 reads CAWSPPAGGNQPQHF. In DNA form, the CDR3 reads TGTGCCTGGAGCCCGCCGGCAGGGGGCAATCAGCCCCAGCATTTT. The chain carries TRBV30 and TRBJ1-5, with D possibly being TRBD1 (6 bases). This CDR3 is built from 15 residues. V gave up 3 bases and J gave up 2 bases, with 14 bases separating them. From germline, CDR1 is GTSNPN and CDR2 SVGIG (reference sequence).

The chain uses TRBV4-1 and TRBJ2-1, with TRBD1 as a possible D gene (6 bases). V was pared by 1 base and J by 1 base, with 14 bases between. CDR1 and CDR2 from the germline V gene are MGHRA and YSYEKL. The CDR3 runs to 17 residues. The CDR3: CASSQVLDSRSYNEQFF. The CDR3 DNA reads TGCGCCAGCAGCCAAGTACTGGACAGCCGGTCCTACAATGAGCAGTTCTTC.

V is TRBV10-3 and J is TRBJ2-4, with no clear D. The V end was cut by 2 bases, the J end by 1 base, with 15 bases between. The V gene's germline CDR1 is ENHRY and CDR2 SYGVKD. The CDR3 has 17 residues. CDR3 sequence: CAISETREGSAKNIQYF. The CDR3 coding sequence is TGTGCCATCAGTGAGACAAGAGAAGGTAGTGCCAAAAACATTCAGTACTTC.

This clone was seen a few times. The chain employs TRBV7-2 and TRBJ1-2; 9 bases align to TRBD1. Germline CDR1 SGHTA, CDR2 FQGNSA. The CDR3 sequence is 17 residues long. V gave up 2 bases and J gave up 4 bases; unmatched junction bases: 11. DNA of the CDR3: TGTGCCAGCAGCTTAATGCGTCCGGGACAGGGTCTCTATGGCTACACCTTC. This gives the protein CASSLMRPGQGLYGYTF.

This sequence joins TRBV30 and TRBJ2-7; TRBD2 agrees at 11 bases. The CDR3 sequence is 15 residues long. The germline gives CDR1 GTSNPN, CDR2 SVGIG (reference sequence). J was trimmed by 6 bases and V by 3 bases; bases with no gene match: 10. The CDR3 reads CAWSQLSGRVSEQYF. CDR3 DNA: TGTGCCTGGAGCCAGCTTAGCGGGAGGGTCAGCGAGCAGTACTTC.

CDR3 DNA sequence: TGTGCCAGCAGCTTGATTGGGACGTTGAATCAGCCCCAGCATTTT. Translated, it gives CASSLIGTLNQPQHF. The chain links TRBV5-5 to TRBJ1-5, with D perhaps TRBD1 (5 bases). The germline V gene has CDR1 SGHKS and CDR2 YYEKEE (reference sequence). V was trimmed by 1 base and J by 4 bases, leaving 12 bases between them. This CDR3 is built from 15 residues. The full variable domain, completed using reference TRBV5-5 and TRBJ1-5, is DAGVTQSPTHLIKTRGQQVTLRCSPISGHKSVSWYQQVLGQGPQFIFQYYEKEERGRGNFPDRFSARQFPNYSSELNVNALLLGDSALYLCASSLIGTLNQPQHFGDGTRLSIL.

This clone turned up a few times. This CDR3 reads CASSKGRDVQETQYF. CDR3 nucleotide sequence: TGTGCCAGCAGTAAAGGACGGGACGTCCAAGAGACCCAGTACTTC. The chain couples TRBV6-1 to TRBJ2-5, with D perhaps being TRBD1 or TRBD2 (5 bases each). Trimming stripped 5 bases from V and 1 base from J, with 14 bases between. CDR3 size: 15 residues. Germline V gene data show CDR1 as MNHNS and CDR2 as SASEGT.

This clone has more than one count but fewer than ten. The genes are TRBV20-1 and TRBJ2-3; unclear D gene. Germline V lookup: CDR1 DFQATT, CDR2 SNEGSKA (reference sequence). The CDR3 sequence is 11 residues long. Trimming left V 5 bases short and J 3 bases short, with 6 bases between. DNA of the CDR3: TGCAGTGCTCTAGTAACAGATACGCAGTATTTT. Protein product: CSALVTDTQYF.

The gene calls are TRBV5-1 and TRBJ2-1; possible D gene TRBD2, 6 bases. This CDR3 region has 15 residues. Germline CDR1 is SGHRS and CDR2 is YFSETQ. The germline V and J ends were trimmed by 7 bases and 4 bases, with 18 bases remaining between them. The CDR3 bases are TGCGCCAGCGCCTCAGCCGGGACTTCTTACAATGAGCAGTTCTTC. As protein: CASASAGTSYNEQFF.

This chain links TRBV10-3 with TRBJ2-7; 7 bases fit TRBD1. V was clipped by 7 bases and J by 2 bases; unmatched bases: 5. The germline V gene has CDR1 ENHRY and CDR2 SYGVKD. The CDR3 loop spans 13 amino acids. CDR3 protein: CAITPGQPYEQYF. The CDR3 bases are TGTGCCATCACCCCGGGACAGCCCTACGAGCAGTACTTC.

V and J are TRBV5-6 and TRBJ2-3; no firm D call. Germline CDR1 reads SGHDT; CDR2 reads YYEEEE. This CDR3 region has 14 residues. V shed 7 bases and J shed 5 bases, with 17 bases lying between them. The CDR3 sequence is CASRARAPQDTQYF. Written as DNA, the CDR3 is TGTGCCAGCCGCGCCCGGGCCCCCCAAGATACGCAGTATTTT. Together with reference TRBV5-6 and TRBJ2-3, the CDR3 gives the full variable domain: DAGVTQSPTHLIKTRGQQVTLRCSPKSGHDTVSWYQQALGQGPQFIFQYYEEEERQRGNFPDRFSGHQFPNYSSELNVNALLLGDSALYLCASRARAPQDTQYFGPGTRLTVL.

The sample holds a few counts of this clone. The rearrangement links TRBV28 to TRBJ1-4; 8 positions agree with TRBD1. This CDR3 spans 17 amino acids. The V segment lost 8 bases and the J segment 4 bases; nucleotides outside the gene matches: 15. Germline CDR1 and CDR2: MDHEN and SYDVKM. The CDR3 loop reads CASLTRTGLVGNEKLFF. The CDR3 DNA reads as TGTGCCAGCCTAACCAGGACAGGGTTGGTTGGTAATGAAAAACTGTTTTTT.